This entry describes one TCR beta chain. In the original workflow: Reference gene primer amplification gave estimated nucleated cell counts. Assay used: immunoSEQ multiplex PCR; TCRdb lists only in-frame clones, some missing. V, J and clone size are those of that table, while D and trimming were read from the DNA. This sample carries 70,000 to 75,000 clones, around 90% of them seen once, and the ten largest clones take over 8%. The data were taken from a study of blood T cell repertoires in COVID-19. Study in general: There were acute and convalescent COVID-19 samples, and they came from the United States, Italy and Spain.

The V and J ends lost 8 bases and 2 bases respectively, with 16 bases between them. The CDR3 has 15 amino acids. CDR1 and CDR2 (germline): MDHEN, SYDVKM. The gene calls are TRBV28 and TRBJ1-5; perhaps TRBD1 as D (6 bases). This clonotype originated in a human donor in a cohort sampled during active COVID-19. Sequencing was performed on peripheral blood. DNA of the CDR3: TGTGCCAGCCGGTCGGGGGGGCGCGGCAATCAGCCCCAGCATTTT. Residues: CASRSGGRGNQPQHF.